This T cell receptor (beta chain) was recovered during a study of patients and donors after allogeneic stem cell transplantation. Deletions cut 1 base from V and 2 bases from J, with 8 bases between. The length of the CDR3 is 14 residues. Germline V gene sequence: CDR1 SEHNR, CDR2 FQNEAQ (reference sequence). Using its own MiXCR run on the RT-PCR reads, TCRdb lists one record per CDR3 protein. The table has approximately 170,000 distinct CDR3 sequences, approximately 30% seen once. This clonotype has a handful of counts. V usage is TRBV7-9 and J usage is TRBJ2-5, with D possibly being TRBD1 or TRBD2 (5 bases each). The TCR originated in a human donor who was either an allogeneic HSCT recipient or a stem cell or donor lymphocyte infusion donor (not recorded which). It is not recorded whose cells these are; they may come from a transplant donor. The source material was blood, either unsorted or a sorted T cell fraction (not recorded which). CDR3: CASSLEGTQETQYF. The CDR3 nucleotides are TGTGCCAGCAGCTTAGAAGGGACGCAAGAGACCCAGTACTTC.